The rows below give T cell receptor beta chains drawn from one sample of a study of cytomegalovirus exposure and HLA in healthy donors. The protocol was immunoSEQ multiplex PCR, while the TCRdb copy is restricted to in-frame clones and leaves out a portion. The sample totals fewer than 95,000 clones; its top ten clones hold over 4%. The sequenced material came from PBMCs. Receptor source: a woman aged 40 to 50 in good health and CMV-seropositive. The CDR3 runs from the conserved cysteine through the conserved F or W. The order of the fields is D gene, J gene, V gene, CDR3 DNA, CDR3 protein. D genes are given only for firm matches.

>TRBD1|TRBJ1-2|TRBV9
TGTGCCAGCAGTACAGGGGGAGGCTATGGCTACACCTTC
CASSTGGGYGYTF
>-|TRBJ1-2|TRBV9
TGTGCCAGCAGCGCCTACGGGTCCTATGGCTACACCTTC
CASSAYGSYGYTF
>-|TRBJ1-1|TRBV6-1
TGTGCCAGCAGTGAAGCTTGGCAGGCCACTGAAGCTTTCTTT
CASSEAWQATEAFF
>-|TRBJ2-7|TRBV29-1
TGCAGCGTTTTGGCAGGGACTGTCGGCGAGCAGTACTTC
CSVLAGTVGEQYF
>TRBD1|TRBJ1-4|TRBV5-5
TGTGCCAGCAGCTGGACAGGGGACAATGAAAAACTGTTTTTT
CASSWTGDNEKLFF
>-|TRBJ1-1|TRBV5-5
TGTGCCAGCAGCCGGAACACTGAAGCTTTCTTT
CASSRNTEAFF
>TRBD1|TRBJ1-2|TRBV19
TGTGCCAGTAGTTTGGACAGGGGAGACTATGGCTACACCTTC
CASSLDRGDYGYTF
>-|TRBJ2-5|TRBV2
TGTGCCAGCAGTGAGCGTCTTGGGACTCAAGAGACCCAGTACTTC
CASSERLGTQETQYF
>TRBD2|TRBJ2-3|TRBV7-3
TGTGCCAGCAGCTCCCTCCTAGCGGCCACAGATACGCAGTATTTT
CASSSLLAATDTQYF
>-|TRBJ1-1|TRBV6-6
TGTGCCAGCAGCGCGGGGGCGGTTGAAACTGAAGCTTTCTTT
CASSAGAVETEAFF
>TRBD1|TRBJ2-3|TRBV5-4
TGTGCCAGCAGCCGAACAGGGGTCACAGATACGCAGTATTTT
CASSRTGVTDTQYF
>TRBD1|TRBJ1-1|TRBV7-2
TGTGCCAGCAGCACTCGACAGGGTAAGAACACTGAAGCTTTCTTT
CASSTRQGKNTEAFF
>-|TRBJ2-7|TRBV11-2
TGTGCCAGCAGAGATAGCCCGACTCTCCTATACGAGCAGTACTTC
CASRDSPTLLYEQYF
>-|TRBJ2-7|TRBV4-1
TGCGCCAGCAGCCAAGAATTGAGGCCTACCTACGAGCAGTACTTC
CASSQELRPTYEQYF
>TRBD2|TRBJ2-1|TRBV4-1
TGCGCCAGCAGCCCGGGACTAGCGGGGACGTTAGTGTACAATGAGCAGTTCTTC
CASSPGLAGTLVYNEQFF
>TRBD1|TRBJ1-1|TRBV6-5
TGTGCCAGCACCCAGGCGGTCGGGACAGCTGAAGCTTTCTTT
CASTQAVGTAEAFF
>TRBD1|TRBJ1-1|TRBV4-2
TGTGCCAGCAGCCGCGCAGGGGGGACCGGCGCTGAAGCTTTCTTT
CASSRAGGTGAEAFF
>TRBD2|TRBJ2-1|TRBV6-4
TGTGCCAGCAGTGAGTCCGGCGGGGGGTCTTACAATGAGCAGTTCTTC
CASSESGGGSYNEQFF